Each of the 20 T cell receptor beta chains below was sequenced from the same sample in a study of blood T cell repertoires in COVID-19. Here immunoSEQ multiplex PCR was the method, and the copy in TCRdb shows in-frame clones only, minus some. There are fewer than 200,000 clones in the sample; 85% to 90% occur only once, and just under 0.9% lies in the top ten. The sequenced sample consisted of peripheral blood. Receptors originate from a woman aged 18-35 years who had recovered from COVID-19.

This rearrangement joins TRBV6-2 or TRBV6-3 to TRBJ1-2; D is uncertain. CDR1 is MNHEY, CDR2 SVGEGT, per germline. The CDR3 runs to 13 residues. Trimming took 3 bases from V and 1 from J, leaving 6 bases between them. CDR3 region: CASSYSINYGYTF. Written as DNA, the CDR3 is TGTGCCAGCAGTTATTCCATTAACTATGGCTACACCTTC.

The chain has TRBV27 and TRBJ2-7, with 8 bases that match TRBD1. Germline-derived CDR1 and CDR2 are MNHEY and SMNVEV (reference sequence). The CDR3 length is 17 residues. Losses at the gene ends were 0 bases for V and 3 bases for J; bases not matched to a gene: 10. The CDR3 coding sequence is TGTGCCAGCAGTTTATCATCCCCTGGGACAGGCCTCTACGAGCAGTACGTC. This encodes CASSLSSPGTGLYEQYV.

Only one count was recorded for this clone. The V gene is TRBV6-6, the J gene TRBJ1-2; possible D gene TRBD1, 5 bases. CDR3 size: 13 residues. Germline V gives CDR1 MNHNY, CDR2 SVGAGI (reference sequence). V was shortened by 10 bases and J by 2 bases, with 14 bases between the two germline ends. The DNA for the CDR3 is TGTGCCACCCTCTGGGAGGGGAACTATGGCTACACCTTC. It codes for CATLWEGNYGYTF.

V is TRBV28 and J is TRBJ2-7, with 8 bases lining up with TRBD1. CDR1 is MDHEN and CDR2 is SYDVKM in the germline V gene. J gave up 4 bases and V 5 bases, and 16 bases lay outside the gene matches. The CDR3 is 17 residues long. The CDR3 DNA sequence: TGTGCCAGCAGTCTCCACATCGACAGGGGCCCTTTTTACGAGCAGTACGTC. Amino acids: CASSLHIDRGPFYEQYV.

This rearrangement joins TRBV7-6 to TRBJ2-2, with D possibly matching TRBD1 (5 bases). The CDR3 runs 15 residues. Germline V gene sequence: CDR1 SGHVS, CDR2 FNYEAQ. V gave up 4 bases and J gave up 1 base, with 10 bases separating them. Here the CDR3 DNA reads TGTGCCAGCAGCTCCGACAGTTGGAACACCGGGGAGCTGTTTTTT. Residues: CASSSDSWNTGELFF.

Here the CDR3 DNA reads TGTGCCAGCAGCTTAGGGCAGGGAGGCTACACCTTC. The encoded protein is CASSLGQGGYTF. The chain uses TRBV7-2 and TRBJ1-2; D possibly corresponds to TRBD1 (5 bases). The CDR3 totals 12 residues. Germline V lookup: CDR1 SGHTA, CDR2 FQGNSA. V was shortened by 1 base and J by 8 bases, with 8 bases between the two germline ends.

The CDR3 is CASSAGPSNQPQHF. As DNA, the CDR3 is TGTGCCAGCAGCGCGGGACCCAGCAATCAGCCCCAGCATTTT. The chain is built from TRBV5-4 and TRBJ1-5; D is perhaps TRBD1 (5 bases). The CDR3 loop spans 14 amino acids. Trimming removed 4 bases at V and 1 base at J, with 9 bases between. From germline, CDR1 is SGHNT and CDR2 YYREEE (reference sequence).

This clone was picked up one time. V and J are TRBV7-9 and TRBJ1-3, with unresolved D. The CDR3 loop spans 11 amino acids. Trimming shortened V by 4 bases and J by 8 bases, and 6 bases separated the two germline ends. Germline CDR1 and CDR2: SEHNR and FQNEAQ (reference sequence). This chain's CDR3 is CASSYSDTIYF. The CDR3 nucleotides read TGTGCCAGCAGCTACTCGGACACCATATATTTT.

The V gene is TRBV19, the J gene TRBJ2-3, with 7 nucleotides matching TRBD1. Germline V gives CDR1 LNHDA, CDR2 SQIVND (reference sequence). The junction had 4 bases not matched to a gene; V was cut back by 0 bases and J by 4 bases. This CDR3 comprises 15 residues. DNA for the CDR3: TGTGCCAGTAGTATAGAAGAAGGGGGCCCAGATACGCAGTATTTT. Translated: CASSIEEGGPDTQYF.

This sequence joins TRBV4-1 and TRBJ2-3, with D possibly matching TRBD2 (5 bases). The V and J ends lost 3 bases and 6 bases respectively, with 16 bases between them. The CDR3 totals 15 residues. Per germline, CDR1 MGHRA and CDR2 YSYEKL. The CDR3 nucleotides read TGCGCCAGCAGCCAGAGGACTTTGGCCCCGGATACGCAGTATTTT. Translated, it gives CASSQRTLAPDTQYF.

The gene calls are TRBV6-5 and TRBJ1-5, with 9 bases that match TRBD1. The CDR3 is made up of 15 amino acids. V trimming: 6 bases; J trimming: 1 base; junction bases outside the gene matches: 4. Germline assignment: CDR1 MNHEY and CDR2 SVGAGI. CDR3 in amino acids: CASSTGGKSNQPQHF. CDR3 in DNA: TGTGCCAGCAGCACAGGGGGCAAAAGCAATCAGCCCCAGCATTTT.

The genes are TRBV7-9 and TRBJ2-1; D ambiguous. CDR3 length: 17 amino acids. Germline loops: CDR1 SEHNR, CDR2 FQNEAQ (reference sequence). V was cut by 0 bases and J by 0 bases, with 12 bases left in between. The CDR3 protein is CASSLAFEANSYNEQFF. CDR3 nucleotides: TGTGCCAGCAGCTTAGCGTTCGAGGCTAACTCCTACAATGAGCAGTTCTTC.

As DNA, the CDR3 is TGCGCCAGCAGCTTCGTCGGGACTACCTCAAGGAAGGGGGAGCTGTTTTTT. Protein: CASSFVGTTSRKGELFF. The rearrangement links TRBV5-1 to TRBJ2-2; 7 nucleotides line up with TRBD2. Germline V gene lookup returns CDR1 SGHRS and CDR2 YFSETQ. After removal of 2 bases from V and 8 bases from J, the junction contained 15 bases not matched to a gene. This CDR3 is built from 17 residues.

The rearrangement uses TRBV19 and TRBJ2-4, with 15 nucleotides matching TRBD2. From germline, CDR1 is LNHDA and CDR2 SQIVND (reference sequence). V lost 5 bases to trimming and J lost 0 bases; unmatched junction nucleotides: 20. The CDR3 totals 23 residues. CDR3 in DNA: TGTGCCAGTAGTTCCCGGACTAGCGGGAGGGCCGCGGGTGCCGACCTAGCCAAAAACATTCAGTACTTC. It translates to CASSSRTSGRAAGADLAKNIQYF. Filled out from reference TRBV19 and TRBJ2-4, the complete variable domain reads DGGITQSPKYLFRKEGQNVTLSCEQNLNHDAMYWYRQDPGQGLRLIYYSQIVNDFQKGDIAEGYSVSREKKESFPLTVTSAQKNPTAFYLCASSSRTSGRAAGADLAKNIQYFGAGTRLSVL.

This chain connects TRBV27 to TRBJ2-3, with D possibly being TRBD1 (6 bases). Trimming cost V 7 bases and J 4 bases, with 12 bases left between them. The germline V gene encodes CDR1 MNHEY and CDR2 SMNVEV (reference sequence). The CDR3 extends over 13 amino acids. The chain's CDR3 is CASNGRGADTQYF. DNA for the CDR3: TGTGCCAGCAACGGCAGGGGAGCAGATACGCAGTATTTT.

The rearrangement uses TRBV5-1 and TRBJ2-5; TRBD1 matches at 12 bases. The V gene's germline CDR1 is SGHRS and CDR2 YFSETQ. J gave up 2 bases and V 1 base, and 3 bases lay outside the gene matches. This CDR3 comprises 16 residues. The CDR3 sequence is CASSLWGQGAQETQYF. CDR3 in DNA: TGCGCCAGCAGCTTGTGGGGACAGGGGGCTCAAGAGACCCAGTACTTC.

CDR3 in DNA: TGTGCCAGCAGCCCGGGAGTCTCCTACAATGAGCAGTTCTTC. Amino acid sequence: CASSPGVSYNEQFF. The chain carries TRBV7-2 and TRBJ2-1, with D possibly being TRBD2 (6 bases). Deletions cut 5 bases from V and 0 bases from J, with 8 bases between. Germline-derived CDR1 and CDR2 are SGHTA and FQGNSA. The CDR3 has 14 amino acids.

This CDR3 is CASSAGGSMTDTQYF. The CDR3 DNA reads as TGTGCCAGCAGTGCGGGCGGGTCAATGACAGATACGCAGTATTTT. The chain couples TRBV27 to TRBJ2-3, with D possibly matching TRBD2 (5 bases). The CDR3 contains 15 residues. Trimming took off 5 bases at V and 3 bases at J, with 15 bases between the two ends. Germline lookup yields CDR1 MNHEY and CDR2 SMNVEV (reference sequence).

Many counts were recorded for this clone. The chain combines TRBV3-1 (or the pseudogene TRBV3-2) with TRBJ1-1; weak D call: TRBD1 (5 bases). Trimming took 4 bases from V and 1 from J, leaving 10 bases between them. Germline V gene lookup returns CDR1 LGHDT and CDR2 YNNKEL (reference sequence). The length of the CDR3 is 14 residues. CDR3 DNA: TGTGCCAGCAGCCGAGTGGGGGGGAACACTGAAGCTTTCTTT. Its protein is CASSRVGGNTEAFF.

For this clone: Germline and junction disagree at one end, which may indicate a read error. The CDR3 spells CASTLGPIYEQYF. CDR3 coding DNA: TGTGCCAGCACTTTAGGGCCGATCTACGAGCAGTACTTC. The rearrangement joins TRBV12-3 or TRBV12-4 to TRBJ2-7; D call uncertain. This CDR3 is built from 13 residues.